This T cell receptor (beta chain) derives from a study of control samples from healthy donors and cancer patients. The table came from immunoSEQ multiplex PCR; TCRdb's copy has only in-frame clones and leaves some out. The sample lists 100,000 to 150,000 clones, 85% to 95% occurring once. Germline CDR1 reads MNHEY; CDR2 reads SVGAGI. Trimming left V 6 bases short and J 4 bases short, with 9 bases between. CDR3 length equals 12 residues. The J gene is TRBJ2-5, the V gene TRBV6-5; D is uncertain. The sequenced sample was PBMCs. This clonotype was obtained from an elderly man with head and neck cancer. This CDR3 reads CASRPGPETQYF. CDR3 nucleotides: TGTGCCAGCAGACCAGGTCCAGAGACCCAGTACTTC.